This T cell receptor (beta chain) came from a study of control samples from healthy donors and cancer patients. The repertoire was sequenced with immunoSEQ multiplex PCR; TCRdb's copy has only in-frame clones and lacks some. The sample includes over 150,000 clones, 90% to 95% of them seen just once. CDR1 is KGHSH and CDR2 is LQKENI in the germline V gene. The V gene lost 6 bases and the J gene lost 3 bases, with 6 bases spanning the gap. The CDR3 sequence is 12 residues long. This TCR derives from a woman between 18 and 29 years old in good health. This chain links TRBV18 with TRBJ2-1; the D is unclear. Sequencing used blood. The CDR3 coding sequence is TGTGCCAGCTCTCTAAACTACAATGAGCAGTTCTTC. It is translated as CASSLNYNEQFF.